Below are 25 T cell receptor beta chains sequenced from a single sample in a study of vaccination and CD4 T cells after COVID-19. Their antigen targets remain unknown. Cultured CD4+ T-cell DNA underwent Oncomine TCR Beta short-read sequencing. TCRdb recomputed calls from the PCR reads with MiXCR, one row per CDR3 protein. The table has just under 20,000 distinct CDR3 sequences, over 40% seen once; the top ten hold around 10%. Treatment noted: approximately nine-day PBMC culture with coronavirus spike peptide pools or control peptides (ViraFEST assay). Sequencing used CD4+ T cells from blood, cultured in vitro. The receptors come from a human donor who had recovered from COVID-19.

The CDR3 loop is CAAGRRGESYEQYF. As DNA, the CDR3 is TGTGCCGCTGGGCGCAGGGGGGAGTCCTACGAGCAGTACTTC. The chain employs TRBV10-3 and TRBJ2-7; D possibly corresponds to TRBD1 (7 bases). Trimming removed 11 bases from V and 1 base from J, with 18 bases in between. CDR1 ENHRY and CDR2 SYGVKD come from the germline V gene. The CDR3 contains 14 residues.

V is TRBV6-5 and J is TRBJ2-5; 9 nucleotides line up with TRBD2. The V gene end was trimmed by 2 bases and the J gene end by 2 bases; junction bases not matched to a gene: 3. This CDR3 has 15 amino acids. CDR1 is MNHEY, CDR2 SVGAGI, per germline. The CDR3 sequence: CASSYLAGLQETQYF. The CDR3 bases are TGTGCCAGCAGTTACCTAGCGGGATTACAAGAGACCCAGTACTTC.

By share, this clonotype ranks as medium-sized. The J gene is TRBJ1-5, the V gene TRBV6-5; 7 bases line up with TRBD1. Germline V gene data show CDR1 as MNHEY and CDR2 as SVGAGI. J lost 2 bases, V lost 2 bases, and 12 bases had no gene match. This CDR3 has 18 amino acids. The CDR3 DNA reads TGTGCCAGCAGTTACCGGGTGAAATACCAGGGGGGCAATCAGCCCCAGCATTTT. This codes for CASSYRVKYQGGNQPQHF.

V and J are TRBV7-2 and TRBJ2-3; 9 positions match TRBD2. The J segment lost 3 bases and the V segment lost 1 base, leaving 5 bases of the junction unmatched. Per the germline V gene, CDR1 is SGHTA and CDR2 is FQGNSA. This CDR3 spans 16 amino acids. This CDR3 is CASSLGRGGRTDTQYF. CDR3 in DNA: TGTGCCAGCAGCTTAGGGCGGGGGGGTAGAACAGATACGCAGTATTTT.

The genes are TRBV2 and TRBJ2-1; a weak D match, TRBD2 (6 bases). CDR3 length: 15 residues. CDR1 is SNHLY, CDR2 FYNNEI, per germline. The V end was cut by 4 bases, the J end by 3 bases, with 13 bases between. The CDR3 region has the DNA TGTGCCAGCAGTGGATCGGCGGGACTCTACAATGAGCAGTTCTTC. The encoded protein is CASSGSAGLYNEQFF.

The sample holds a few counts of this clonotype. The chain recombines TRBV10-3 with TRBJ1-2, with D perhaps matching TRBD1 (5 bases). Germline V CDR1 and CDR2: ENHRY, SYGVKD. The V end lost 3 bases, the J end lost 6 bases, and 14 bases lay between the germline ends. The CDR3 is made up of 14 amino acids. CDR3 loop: CAISERGIPDGYTF. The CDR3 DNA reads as TGTGCCATCAGTGAAAGGGGTATCCCCGATGGCTACACCTTC.

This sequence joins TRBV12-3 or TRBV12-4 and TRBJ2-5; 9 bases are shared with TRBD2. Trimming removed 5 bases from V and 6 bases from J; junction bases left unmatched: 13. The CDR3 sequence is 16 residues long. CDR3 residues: CASSPLATSGQQTQYF. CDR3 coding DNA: TGTGCCAGCAGTCCCCTGGCGACTAGCGGACAACAGACCCAGTACTTC.

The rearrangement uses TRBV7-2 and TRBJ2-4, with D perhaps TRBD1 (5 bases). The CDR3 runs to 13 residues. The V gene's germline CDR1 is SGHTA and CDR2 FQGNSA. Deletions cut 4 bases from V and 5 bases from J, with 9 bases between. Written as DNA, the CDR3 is TGTGCCAGCAGCTCACTGACAGAAAACATTCAGTACTTC. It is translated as CASSSLTENIQYF.

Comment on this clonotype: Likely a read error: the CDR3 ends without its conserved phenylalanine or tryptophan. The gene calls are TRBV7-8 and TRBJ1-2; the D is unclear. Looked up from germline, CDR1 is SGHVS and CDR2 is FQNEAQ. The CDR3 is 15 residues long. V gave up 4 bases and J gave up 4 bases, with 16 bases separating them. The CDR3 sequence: CASSSFSTYSYGYTL. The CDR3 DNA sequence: TGTGCCAGCAGCTCCTTTTCGACTTACAGCTATGGCTACACCCTC.

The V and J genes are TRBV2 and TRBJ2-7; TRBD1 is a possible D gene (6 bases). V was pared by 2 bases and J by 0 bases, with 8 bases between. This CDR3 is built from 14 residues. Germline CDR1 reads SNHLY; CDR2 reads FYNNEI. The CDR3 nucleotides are TGTGCCAGCAGTGAACAGGGGTCCTCCTACGAGCAGTACTTC. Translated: CASSEQGSSYEQYF.

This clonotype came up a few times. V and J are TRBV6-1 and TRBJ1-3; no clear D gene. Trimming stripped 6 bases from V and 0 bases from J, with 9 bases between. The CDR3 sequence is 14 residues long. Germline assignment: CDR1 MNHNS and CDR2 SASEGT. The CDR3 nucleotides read TGTGCCAGCAGACCACAGAGCTCTGGAAACACCATATATTTT. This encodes CASRPQSSGNTIYF.

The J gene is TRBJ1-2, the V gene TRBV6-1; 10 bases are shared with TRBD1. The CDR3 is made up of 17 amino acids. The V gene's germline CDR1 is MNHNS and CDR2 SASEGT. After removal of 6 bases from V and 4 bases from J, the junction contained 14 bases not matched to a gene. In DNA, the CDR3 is TGTGCCAGCAGCCAGACAGGGGGCCCTACTACACCCTATGGCTACACCTTC. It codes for CASSQTGGPTTPYGYTF.

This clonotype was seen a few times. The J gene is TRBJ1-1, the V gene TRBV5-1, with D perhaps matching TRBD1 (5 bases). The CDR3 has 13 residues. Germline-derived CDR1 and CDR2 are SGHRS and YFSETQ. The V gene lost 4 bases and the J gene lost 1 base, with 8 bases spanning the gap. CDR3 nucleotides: TGCGCCAGCAGCATACAGGAGAACACTGAAGCTTTCTTT. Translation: CASSIQENTEAFF. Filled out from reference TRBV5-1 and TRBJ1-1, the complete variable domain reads KAGVTQTPRYLIKTRGQQVTLSCSPISGHRSVSWYQQTPGQGLQFLFEYFSETQRNKGNFPGRFSGRQFSNSRSEMNVSTLELGDSALYLCASSIQENTEAFFGQGTRLTVV.

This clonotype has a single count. In DNA form, the CDR3 reads TGCGCCAGCTGCCCGTCCTACGAGCAGTACTTC. This sequence encodes CASCPSYEQYF. The chain employs TRBV5-1 and TRBJ2-7; no firm D call. Germline lookup yields CDR1 SGHRS and CDR2 YFSETQ. This CDR3 is 11 amino acids long. V was cut by 7 bases and J by 1 base, with 6 bases left in between.

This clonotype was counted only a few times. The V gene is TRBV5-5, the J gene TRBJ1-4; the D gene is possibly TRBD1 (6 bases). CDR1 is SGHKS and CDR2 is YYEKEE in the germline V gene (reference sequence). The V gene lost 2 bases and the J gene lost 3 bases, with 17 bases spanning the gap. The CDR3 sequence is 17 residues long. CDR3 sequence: CASSFRGGGRSNEKLFF. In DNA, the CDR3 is TGTGCCAGCAGCTTCCGGGGAGGGGGGAGGTCTAATGAAAAACTGTTTTTT.

The CDR3 DNA follows: TGCGCCAGCAGCCAAGGACTAGCGGGGGTTAACCGCTACGAGCAGTACTTC. This gives the protein CASSQGLAGVNRYEQYF. The rearrangement uses TRBV4-1 and TRBJ2-7; 12 bases align to TRBD2. V lost 1 base and J lost 3; bases outside the gene matches: 7. The CDR3 is 17 amino acids. The germline V gene has CDR1 MGHRA and CDR2 YSYEKL.

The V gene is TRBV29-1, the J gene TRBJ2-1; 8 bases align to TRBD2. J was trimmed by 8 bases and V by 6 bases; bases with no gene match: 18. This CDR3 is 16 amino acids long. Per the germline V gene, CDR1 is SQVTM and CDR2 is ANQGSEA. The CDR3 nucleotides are TGCAGCGTGTGGACAGCCGGGACTAGGTCTTTCGATGAGCAGTTCTTC. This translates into CSVWTAGTRSFDEQFF.

The CDR3 DNA follows: TGTGCCAGCACCGCATCGTGGGCAGGGGGGGAAAAACTGTTTTTT. It is translated as CASTASWAGGEKLFF. The chain joins TRBV27 to TRBJ1-4; TRBD1 matches 7 bases. The CDR3 extends over 15 amino acids. Germline CDR1 reads MNHEY; CDR2 reads SMNVEV (reference sequence). V gave up 7 bases and J gave up 8 bases; unmatched junction bases: 13.

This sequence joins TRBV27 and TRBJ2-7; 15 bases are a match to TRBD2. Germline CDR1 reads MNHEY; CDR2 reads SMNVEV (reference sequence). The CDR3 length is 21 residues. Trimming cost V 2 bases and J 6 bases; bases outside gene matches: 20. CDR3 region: CASSLPDARTSGREGNCEQYF. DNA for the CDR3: TGTGCCAGCAGTTTACCCGACGCGAGGACTAGCGGGAGGGAAGGGAACTGCGAGCAGTACTTC.

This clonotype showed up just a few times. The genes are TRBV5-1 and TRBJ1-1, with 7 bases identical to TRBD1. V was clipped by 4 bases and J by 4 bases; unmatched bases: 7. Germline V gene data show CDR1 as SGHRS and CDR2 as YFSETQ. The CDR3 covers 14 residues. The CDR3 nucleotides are TGCGCCAGCAGCGGAACAGGGGTGGGCACTGAAGCTTTCTTT. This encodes CASSGTGVGTEAFF.

CDR3 DNA sequence: TGCAGCGTTGAAGATCGAGGGACAGACGCTTTCTTT. Encoded protein: CSVEDRGTDAFF. The gene calls are TRBV29-1 and TRBJ1-1; 7 bases line up with TRBD1. The V gene end was trimmed by 0 bases and the J gene end by 11 bases; junction bases not matched to a gene: 6. The CDR3 extends over 12 amino acids. CDR1 and CDR2 from the germline V gene are SQVTM and ANQGSEA.

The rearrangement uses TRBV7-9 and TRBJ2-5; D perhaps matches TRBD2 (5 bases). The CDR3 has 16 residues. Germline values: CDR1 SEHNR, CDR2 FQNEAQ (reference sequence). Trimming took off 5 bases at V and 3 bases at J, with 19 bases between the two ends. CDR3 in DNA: TGTGCCAGCAGCCCCTCAGACCGGACGGGGAAAGAGACCCAGTACTTC. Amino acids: CASSPSDRTGKETQYF.

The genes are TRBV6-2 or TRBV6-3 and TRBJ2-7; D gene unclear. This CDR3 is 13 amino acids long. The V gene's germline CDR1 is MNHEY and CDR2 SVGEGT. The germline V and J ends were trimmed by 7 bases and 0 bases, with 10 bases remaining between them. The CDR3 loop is CASTDVDSYEQYF. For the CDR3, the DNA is TGTGCCAGCACCGACGTGGACTCCTACGAGCAGTACTTC.

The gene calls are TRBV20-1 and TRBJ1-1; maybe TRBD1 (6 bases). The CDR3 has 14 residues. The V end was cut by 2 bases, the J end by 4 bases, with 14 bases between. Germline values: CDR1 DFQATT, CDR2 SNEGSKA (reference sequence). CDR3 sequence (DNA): TGCAGTGCTAGAAATCCCAGGGGATCCACTGAAGCTTTCTTT. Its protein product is CSARNPRGSTEAFF.

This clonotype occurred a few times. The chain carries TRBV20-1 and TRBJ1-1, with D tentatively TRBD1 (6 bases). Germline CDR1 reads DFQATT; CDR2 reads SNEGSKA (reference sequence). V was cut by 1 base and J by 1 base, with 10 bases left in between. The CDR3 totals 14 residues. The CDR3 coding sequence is TGCAGTGCTAGAGTGGGGGGGCCGAACACTGAAGCTTTCTTT. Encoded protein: CSARVGGPNTEAFF.